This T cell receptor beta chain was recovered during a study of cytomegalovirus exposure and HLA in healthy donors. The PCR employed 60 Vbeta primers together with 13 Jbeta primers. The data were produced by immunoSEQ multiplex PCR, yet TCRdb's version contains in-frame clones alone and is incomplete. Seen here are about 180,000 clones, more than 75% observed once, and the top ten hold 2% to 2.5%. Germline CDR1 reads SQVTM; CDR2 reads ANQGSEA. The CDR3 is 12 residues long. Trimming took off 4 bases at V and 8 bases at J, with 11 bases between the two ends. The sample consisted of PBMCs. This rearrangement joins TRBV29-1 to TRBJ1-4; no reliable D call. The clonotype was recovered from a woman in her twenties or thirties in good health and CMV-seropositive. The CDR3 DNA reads TGCAGCGTTGCGGCCTTGGGCGAAAAACTGTTTTTT. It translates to CSVAALGEKLFF.